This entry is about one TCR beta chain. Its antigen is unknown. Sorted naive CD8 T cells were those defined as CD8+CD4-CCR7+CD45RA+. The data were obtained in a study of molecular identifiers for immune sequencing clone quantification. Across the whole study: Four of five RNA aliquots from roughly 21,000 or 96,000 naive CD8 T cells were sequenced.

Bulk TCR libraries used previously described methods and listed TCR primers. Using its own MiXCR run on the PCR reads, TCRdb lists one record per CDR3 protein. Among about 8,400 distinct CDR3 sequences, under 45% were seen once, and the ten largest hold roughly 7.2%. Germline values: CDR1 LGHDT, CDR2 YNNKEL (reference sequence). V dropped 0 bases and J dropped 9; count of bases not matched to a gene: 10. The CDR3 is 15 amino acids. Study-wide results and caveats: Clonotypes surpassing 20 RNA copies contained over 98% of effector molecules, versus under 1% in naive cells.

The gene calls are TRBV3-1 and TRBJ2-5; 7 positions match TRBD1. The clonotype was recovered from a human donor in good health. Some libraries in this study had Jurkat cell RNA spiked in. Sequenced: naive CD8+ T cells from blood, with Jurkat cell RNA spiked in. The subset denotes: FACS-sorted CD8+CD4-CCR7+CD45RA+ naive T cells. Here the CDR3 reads CASSQDQRGQEAQYF. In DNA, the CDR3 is TGTGCCAGCAGCCAAGATCAAAGGGGGCAGGAGGCCCAGTACTTC.